One sample yielded the 18 T cell receptor beta chains listed below, sequenced in a study of blood T cells in healthy people across ages. Together with a sample-barcoded 5' primer, a J-beta primer mix was included in a second PCR lasting about 6 to 11 cycles. MiXCR, applied by TCRdb to the 5' RACE reads, yields one record per CDR3 protein. The sample consists of fewer than 800,000 distinct CDR3 sequences, about 34% of them appearing once. Sequenced sample: blood. The receptors originated from a woman older than 75 in good health.

The chain recombines TRBV7-2 with TRBJ2-1; 13 bases line up with TRBD2. J gave up 7 bases and V 6 bases, and 6 bases lay outside the gene matches. This CDR3 comprises 15 residues. CDR1 is SGHTA, CDR2 FQGNSA, per germline. The CDR3 region is CASRVGLAGRNEQFF. The DNA for the CDR3 is TGTGCCAGCAGAGTGGGACTAGCGGGGAGAAATGAGCAGTTCTTC.

The genes are TRBV24-1 and TRBJ2-1, with TRBD1 matching over 8 bases. V gave up 4 bases and J gave up 10 bases; unmatched junction bases: 8. Germline loops: CDR1 KGHDR, CDR2 SFDVKD. The CDR3 has 14 amino acids. CDR3 region: CATSDPDRAHEQFF. In DNA, the CDR3 is TGTGCCACCAGTGACCCGGACAGGGCCCACGAGCAGTTCTTC.

In its sample, this clonotype was seen many times. This chain uses TRBV11-2 with TRBJ2-7, with 11 positions matching TRBD2. This CDR3 comprises 17 residues. Germline CDR1 is SGHAT and CDR2 is FQNNGV. V was pared by 5 bases and J by 5 bases, with 14 bases of the junction left unmatched. CDR3 protein: CASSPTTLAGGPDEQYF. The CDR3 nucleotides are TGTGCCAGCAGCCCTACAACCCTAGCGGGGGGTCCCGACGAGCAGTACTTC.

J is TRBJ2-5 and V is TRBV2; 8 bases fit TRBD2. The DNA end is a closer match to TRBJ2-7, so the J assignment may be wrong. This CDR3 has 14 residues. Per the germline V gene, CDR1 is SNHLY and CDR2 is FYNNEI. CDR3 in DNA: TGTGCCAGCAATAAAGGACTAGCATCCGACGAGCAGTACTTC. It encodes CASNKGLASDEQYF.

This clonotype was counted at least ten times. The chain employs TRBV20-1 and TRBJ2-3; tentatively, D is TRBD1 (5 bases). This CDR3 region has 12 residues. Trimming pared 2 bases from V and 5 bases from J, leaving 8 bases between. The germline V gene has CDR1 DFQATT and CDR2 SNEGSKA (reference sequence). The CDR3 loop reads CSARSGIDTQYF. The CDR3 DNA reads TGCAGTGCTAGATCAGGGATAGATACGCAGTATTTT.

With respect to this clonotype: A much bigger clone sits one base away, suggesting this may be a read error. This sequence joins TRBV5-4 and TRBJ2-1; 9 bases match TRBD2. The junction had 9 bases not matched to a gene; V was cut back by 4 bases and J by 4 bases. The germline gives CDR1 SGHNT, CDR2 YYREEE (reference sequence). This CDR3 spans 16 amino acids. CDR3 coding DNA: TGTGCCAGCAGCGCCCGGGCGGGGGGGATTTACAATGAGCAGTTCTTC. Its protein product is CASSARAGGIYNEQFF.

This clonotype was found many times. V usage is TRBV2 and J usage is TRBJ2-7; D could derive from TRBD1 or TRBD2 (6 bases each). This CDR3 region has 13 residues. The V gene lost 6 bases and the J gene lost 6 bases, with 15 bases spanning the gap. Per germline, CDR1 SNHLY and CDR2 FYNNEI. The chain's CDR3 is CASSGGRVGEQYF. CDR3 coding DNA: TGTGCCAGCAGCGGGGGCAGGGTCGGCGAGCAGTACTTC.

The chain uses TRBV5-6 and TRBJ2-7, with unresolved D. CDR1 is SGHDT, CDR2 YYEEEE, per germline. The CDR3 runs 14 residues. Between the trimmed V and J ends, which lost 1 base and 4 bases, there was a span of 12 bases. DNA of the CDR3: TGTGCCAGCAGCTTGTACGACGGTTTGTACGAGCAGTACTTC. Its protein product is CASSLYDGLYEQYF.

The chain employs TRBV24-1 and TRBJ2-1; 8 bases match TRBD2. The CDR3 is made up of 16 amino acids. The ends lost 3 bases at V and 3 bases at J; junction bases unmatched: 6. CDR1 KGHDR and CDR2 SFDVKD come from the germline V gene. CDR3 coding DNA: TGTGCCACCAGTGATCCCAGCGGGGGCCTCTACAATGAGCAGTTCTTC. Amino acid sequence: CATSDPSGGLYNEQFF.

This clonotype was picked up many times. The chain joins TRBV20-1 to TRBJ2-3; a weak D match, TRBD2 (5 bases). The CDR3 length is 14 residues. V lost 6 bases, J lost 4 bases, and 17 bases lay in between. CDR1 and CDR2 from the germline V gene are DFQATT and SNEGSKA (reference sequence). The CDR3 spells CSARISLEADTQYF. The CDR3 coding sequence is TGCAGTGCCAGAATCAGTTTGGAGGCAGATACGCAGTATTTT.

The chain has TRBV19 and TRBJ1-5, with D perhaps TRBD1 (6 bases). CDR1 is LNHDA and CDR2 is SQIVND in the germline V gene (reference sequence). V lost 5 bases to trimming and J lost 6 bases, with 17 bases between them. This CDR3 is built from 15 residues. The CDR3 DNA follows: TGTGCCAGTAGTCAATTACAGGGATCAGGTCAGCCCCAGCATTTT. Translating it yields CASSQLQGSGQPQHF.

This clonotype was detected a few times. V and J are TRBV9 and TRBJ2-5; tentatively, D is TRBD1 (6 bases). Germline values: CDR1 SGDLS, CDR2 YYNGEE. The V gene lost 0 bases and the J gene lost 3 bases, with 12 bases spanning the gap. CDR3 length: 15 amino acids. CDR3 DNA: TGTGCCAGCAGCGTAGAGTGGGGGCCTAAAGAGACCCAGTACTTC. Translated, it gives CASSVEWGPKETQYF.

In regard to this clonotype: At one end the junction does not follow the germline gene, possibly because of a read error. The chain recombines TRBV29-1 with TRBJ2-1; D remains ambiguous. Per germline, CDR1 SQVTM and CDR2 ANQGSEA. The CDR3 has 15 residues. CDR3 coding DNA: TGCAGCGTTGAAGACAGGTGGATGGCCTACAATGAGCGGTTCTTC. It encodes CSVEDRWMAYNERFF.

In its sample, this clonotype was seen many times. J is TRBJ2-3 and V is TRBV7-3; TRBD1 matches 7 bases. V lost 5 bases, J lost 2 bases, and 13 bases stayed unmatched. Germline values: CDR1 SGHTA, CDR2 FQGTGA. This CDR3 is built from 17 residues. CDR3 loop: CASSPRGLLATTDTQYF. CDR3 nucleotides: TGTGCCAGCAGCCCAAGGGGGCTGCTGGCTACCACAGATACGCAGTATTTT. Drawing the rest from reference TRBV7-3 and TRBJ2-3, the complete variable domain is GAGVSQTPSNKVTEKGKYVELRCDPISGHTALYWYRQSLGQGPEFLIYFQGTGAADDSGLPNDRFFAVRPEGSVSTLKIQRTERGDSAVYLCASSPRGLLATTDTQYFGPGTRLTVL.

The rearrangement links TRBV20-1 to TRBJ2-7; D remains ambiguous. This CDR3 comprises 16 residues. V gave up 0 bases and J gave up 3 bases, with 18 bases separating them. Germline values: CDR1 DFQATT, CDR2 SNEGSKA (reference sequence). CDR3 sequence reads: CSARDNTIWGYYEQYF. The CDR3 DNA reads TGCAGTGCTAGAGATAATACAATTTGGGGTTACTACGAGCAGTACTTC.

The V call is TRBV20-1, the J call TRBJ1-5; a possible D gene is TRBD1 (5 bases). This CDR3 comprises 13 residues. V lost 6 bases and J 2 bases, leaving 11 bases between the germline ends. The germline gives CDR1 DFQATT, CDR2 SNEGSKA (reference sequence). Here the CDR3 reads CSAPPRGNQPQHF. The CDR3 DNA is TGCAGTGCCCCCCCCAGGGGCAATCAGCCCCAGCATTTT.

The V and J genes are TRBV20-1 and TRBJ1-5; D is unclear. V lost 0 bases and J 3 bases, leaving 9 bases between the germline ends. CDR3 size: 14 residues. Germline V gene data show CDR1 as DFQATT and CDR2 as SNEGSKA (reference sequence). Here the CDR3 DNA reads TGCAGTGCTAGAGATTGGGGTGACAATCAGCCCCAGCATTTT. Translation gives CSARDWGDNQPQHF.

In this sample, this clonotype turned up many times. The chain combines TRBV7-8 with TRBJ2-7; D not certain. V was pared by 1 base and J by 6 bases, with 7 bases between. Germline values: CDR1 SGHVS, CDR2 FQNEAQ. There are 12 residues in the CDR3. CDR3 DNA: TGTGCCAGCAGCTTAGTCTATGGCGAGCAGTACTTC. This encodes CASSLVYGEQYF. Supplemented by reference TRBV7-8 and TRBJ2-7, the full variable domain reads GAGVSQSPRYKVAKRGQDVALRCDPISGHVSLFWYQQALGQGPEFLTYFQNEAQLDKSGLPSDRFFAERPEGSVSTLKIQRTQQEDSAVYLCASSLVYGEQYFGPGTRLTVT.